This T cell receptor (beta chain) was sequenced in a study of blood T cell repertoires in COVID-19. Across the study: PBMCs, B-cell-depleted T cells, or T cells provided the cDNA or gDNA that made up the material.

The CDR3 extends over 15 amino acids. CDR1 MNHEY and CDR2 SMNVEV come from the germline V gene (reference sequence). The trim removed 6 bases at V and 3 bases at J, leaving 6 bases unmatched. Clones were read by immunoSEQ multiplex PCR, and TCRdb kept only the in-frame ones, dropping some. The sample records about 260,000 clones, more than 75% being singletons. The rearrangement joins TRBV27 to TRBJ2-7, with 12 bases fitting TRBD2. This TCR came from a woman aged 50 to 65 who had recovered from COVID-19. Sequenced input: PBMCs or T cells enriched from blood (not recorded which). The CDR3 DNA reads TGTGCCAGCAGGGGCCGGACTAGCGGGGTCTACGAGCAGTACTTC. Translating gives CASRGRTSGVYEQYF.